Listed here are 9 T cell receptor beta chains from one sample, sequenced in a study of blood T cell repertoires in COVID-19. The protocol was immunoSEQ multiplex PCR, while the TCRdb copy is restricted to in-frame clones and leaves out a portion. The data contain about 150,000 clones, roughly nine tenths of them singletons. The sequenced sample consisted of peripheral blood. These receptors were taken from a woman aged 55-70 years with active or convalescent COVID-19.

The genes are TRBV2 and TRBJ2-2; D might be TRBD2 (6 bases). Trimming removed 7 bases from V and 5 bases from J, with 17 bases in between. The CDR3 runs to 15 residues. CDR1 is SNHLY and CDR2 is FYNNEI in the germline V gene. The CDR3, as DNA: TGTGCCAGCACCGGAGGTAGCGGACCTACCGGGGAGCTGTTTTTT. Its protein product is CASTGGSGPTGELFF.

The chain carries TRBV3-1 (or the pseudogene TRBV3-2) and TRBJ1-4; D is uncertain. This CDR3 region has 13 residues. The germline V gene encodes CDR1 LGHDT and CDR2 YNNKEL (reference sequence). Trimming pared 3 bases from V and 6 bases from J, leaving 8 bases between. This CDR3 is CASSHGIDEKLFF. The CDR3 DNA reads TGTGCCAGCAGCCACGGGATTGATGAAAAACTGTTTTTT.

This sequence joins TRBV3-1 (or the pseudogene TRBV3-2) and TRBJ1-4; no definite D call. This CDR3 spans 14 amino acids. V was clipped by 6 bases and J by 1 base, with 9 bases between them. Germline V gene data show CDR1 as LGHDT and CDR2 as YNNKEL (reference sequence). CDR3 protein: CASSPQETNEKLFF. CDR3 DNA: TGTGCCAGCAGTCCCCAGGAAACTAATGAAAAACTGTTTTTT.

This chain connects TRBV6-5 to TRBJ2-3; 10 bases are a match to TRBD2. The CDR3 covers 16 residues. V shed 1 base, J shed 5 bases, and the junction held 6 bases outside the gene matches. CDR1 is MNHEY, CDR2 SVGAGI, per germline. CDR3 bases: TGTGCCAGCAGTTACTTAGCGGGGGGTCCCGTAGATACGCAGTATTTT. Protein: CASSYLAGGPVDTQYF.

This rearrangement joins TRBV6-5 to TRBJ1-2, with D maybe TRBD1 (5 bases). The CDR3 length is 15 residues. Germline CDR1 reads MNHEY; CDR2 reads SVGAGI. V lost 5 bases to trimming and J lost 5 bases, with 18 bases between them. The CDR3 coding sequence is TGTGCCAGCAGTCCTCAACCGACAGACCTATATGGCTACACCTTC. Its protein product is CASSPQPTDLYGYTF.

The chain recombines TRBV12-3 or TRBV12-4 with TRBJ2-5; a weak D match, TRBD2 (6 bases). V shed 7 bases and J shed 5 bases, with 11 bases lying between them. The CDR3 has 12 residues. CDR3 region: CASNIGGETQYF. The CDR3 DNA reads TGTGCCAGCAACATTGGGGGGGAGACCCAGTACTTC.

This chain connects TRBV27 to TRBJ1-2; no firm D call. Trimming shortened V by 5 bases and J by 3 bases, and 13 bases separated the two germline ends. The CDR3 is 14 residues long. Germline assignment: CDR1 MNHEY and CDR2 SMNVEV (reference sequence). CDR3 nucleotides: TGTGCCAGCAGTCTTCGGGGTGTTGACTATGGCTACACCTTC. Amino acid sequence: CASSLRGVDYGYTF.

In this sample, this clone turned up once. This sequence joins TRBV19 and TRBJ1-5; unclear D gene. V gave up 11 bases and J gave up 3 bases, with 14 bases separating them. Germline lookup yields CDR1 LNHDA and CDR2 SQIVND (reference sequence). The CDR3 has 13 amino acids. CDR3 amino acids: CASAAVFNQPQHF. The CDR3, as DNA: TGTGCCTCGGCGGCGGTATTCAATCAGCCCCAGCATTTT.

The gene calls are TRBV18 and TRBJ1-4; 7 bases map to TRBD1. V lost 2 bases to trimming and J lost 3 bases; unmatched junction nucleotides: 6. The CDR3 sequence is 16 residues long. In germline, CDR1 is KGHSH, CDR2 LQKENI. The CDR3 nucleotides read TGTGCCAGCTCACCAATGAACAGGGGTGCTAATGAAAAACTGTTTTTT. Its translation: CASSPMNRGANEKLFF. Drawing the rest from reference TRBV18 and TRBJ1-4, the complete variable domain is NAGVMQNPRHLVRRRGQEARLRCSPMKGHSHVYWYRQLPEEGLKFMVYLQKENIIDESGMPKERFSAEFPKEGPSILRIQQVVRGDSAAYFCASSPMNRGANEKLFFGSGTQLSVL.